This T cell receptor (beta chain) was recorded in a study of T cells after yellow fever vaccination. This CDR3 comprises 18 residues. The V segment lost 5 bases and the J segment 3 bases; nucleotides outside the gene matches: 7. Each CDR3 protein gets one entry after TCRdb re-called the 5' RACE reads with MiXCR. Of approximately 330,000 distinct CDR3 sequences listed, 4.1% are singletons. This chain connects TRBV12-3 or TRBV12-4 to TRBJ2-1; 16 bases align to TRBD2. This clonotype was obtained from a young man who received the YFV17D yellow fever vaccine. The sequencing used PBMCs, collected 5 days after the yellow fever booster vaccination. The CDR3 here is CASSPTGLAGGYYNEQFF. The CDR3, as DNA: TGTGCCAGCAGTCCCACGGGACTAGCGGGGGGGTACTACAATGAGCAGTTCTTC.